This T cell receptor (beta chain) was sequenced during a study of blood T cell repertoires in COVID-19. Using immunoSEQ multiplex PCR, the repertoire was profiled, and TCRdb retains in-frame clones only, with some absent. This sample carries more than 150,000 clones, roughly three quarters of them seen once, and the ten largest clones take 14%. The sample taken for sequencing was PBMCs or T cells enriched from blood (not recorded which). This sequence originates from a man between 60 and 75 years old who had been exposed to COVID-19.

The chain's CDR3 is CASRAPSGQGFYSPLHF. CDR3 coding DNA: TGTGCCAGCAGGGCCCCATCGGGACAGGGCTTTTATTCACCCCTCCACTTT. This sequence joins TRBV7-2 and TRBJ1-6; 9 bases align to TRBD1. V lost 6 bases and J lost 8; bases outside the gene matches: 14. Germline values: CDR1 SGHTA, CDR2 FQGNSA. The CDR3 consists of 17 residues. The full variable domain, completed using reference TRBV7-2 and TRBJ1-6, is GAGVSQSPSNKVTEKGKDVELRCDPISGHTALYWYRQSLGQGLEFLIYFQGNSAPDKSGLPSDRFSAERTGGSVSTLTIQRTQQEDSAVYLCASRAPSGQGFYSPLHFGNGTRLTVT.